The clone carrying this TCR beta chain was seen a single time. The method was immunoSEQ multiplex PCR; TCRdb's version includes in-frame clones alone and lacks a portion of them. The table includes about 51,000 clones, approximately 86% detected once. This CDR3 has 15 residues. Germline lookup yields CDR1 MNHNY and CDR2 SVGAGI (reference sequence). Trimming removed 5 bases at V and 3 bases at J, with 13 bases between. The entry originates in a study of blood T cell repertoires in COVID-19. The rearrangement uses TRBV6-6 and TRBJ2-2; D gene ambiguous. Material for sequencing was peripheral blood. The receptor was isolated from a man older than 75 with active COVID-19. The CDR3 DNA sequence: TGTGCCAGCAGTCCCACACCCGCAGACACCGGGGAGCTGTTTTTT. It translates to CASSPTPADTGELFF.